These 16 T cell receptor beta chains were sequenced from one sample in a study of PD-L1 blockade in urothelial cancer. The time point is: pretreatment peripheral blood. The data were produced by immunoSEQ multiplex PCR, yet TCRdb's version contains in-frame clones alone and is incomplete. The sample lists 130,000 or so clones, less than 85% seen once, with roughly 3.5% in the top ten. The input for sequencing was PBMCs, taken around atezolizumab (anti-PD-L1) treatment. Receptors originate from a middle-aged man with urothelial cancer.

This clone was observed a few times. The V call is TRBV5-4, the J call TRBJ1-1; 10 bases fit TRBD1. Germline CDR1 SGHNT, CDR2 YYREEE (reference sequence). J lost 10 bases, V lost 1 base, and 10 bases had no gene match. This CDR3 region has 15 residues. Written as DNA, the CDR3 is TGTGCCAGCAGCTTGCCGGGACAGGGGTTTATGGGAGCTTTCTTT. Translated: CASSLPGQGFMGAFF.

This chain connects TRBV10-3 to TRBJ1-5; D not resolved. The CDR3 is made up of 14 amino acids. V was trimmed by 1 base and J by 3 bases, leaving 7 bases between them. Germline CDR1 is ENHRY and CDR2 is SYGVKD. The CDR3 region has the DNA TGTGCCATCAGTGAGTTGGCCATCAATCAGCCCCAGCATTTT. Its protein product is CAISELAINQPQHF.

This clone was picked up a small number of times. The CDR3 reads CASSDPGLGRDEQFF. The DNA for the CDR3 is TGTGCCAGCAGTGATCCGGGACTAGGCAGGGATGAGCAGTTCTTC. The rearrangement joins TRBV6-1 to TRBJ2-1; 8 bases agree with TRBD2. There are 15 residues in the CDR3. CDR1 and CDR2 from the germline V gene are MNHNS and SASEGT. J lost 8 bases, V lost 3 bases, and 9 bases had no gene match.

V gene TRBV10-3 combines with J gene TRBJ2-7; D is unresolved. This CDR3 region has 14 residues. Germline CDR1 is ENHRY and CDR2 is SYGVKD. Trimming shortened V by 2 bases and J by 3 bases, and 11 bases separated the two germline ends. CDR3 in DNA: TGTGCCATCAGTGAGGAGGTCAAGTACTACGAGCAGTACTTC. Translated, it gives CAISEEVKYYEQYF.

The chain recombines TRBV6-6 with TRBJ1-4, with D unclear. Trimming removed 6 bases from V and 7 bases from J, with 15 bases in between. This CDR3 comprises 14 residues. Germline CDR1 reads MNHNY; CDR2 reads SVGAGI (reference sequence). The CDR3 here is CASRRNTLGEKLFF. The CDR3 DNA follows: TGTGCCAGCAGGCGAAATACCCTCGGTGAAAAACTGTTTTTT.

V and J are TRBV5-8 and TRBJ2-7; a possible D gene is TRBD2 (5 bases). The germline V and J ends were trimmed by 4 bases and 9 bases, with 17 bases remaining between them. The CDR3 has 13 amino acids. The germline V gene encodes CDR1 SGHTS and CDR2 YDEGEE. Here the CDR3 DNA reads TGTGCCAGCAGCCTAGGAGAGGGTTTAGTGCAGTACTTC. Its translation: CASSLGEGLVQYF. Variable domain in full (rest from reference TRBV5-8 and TRBJ2-7): EAGVTQSPTHLIKTRGQQATLRCSPISGHTSVYWYQQALGLGLQFLLWYDEGEERNRGNFPPRFSGRQFPNYSSELNVNALELEDSALYLCASSLGEGLVQYFGPGTRLTVT.

The chain has TRBV5-1 and TRBJ2-5, with D tentatively TRBD1 (6 bases). Germline V lookup: CDR1 SGHRS, CDR2 YFSETQ. V lost 1 base to trimming and J lost 4 bases, with 11 bases between them. This CDR3 comprises 14 residues. The CDR3, as DNA: TGCGCCAGCAGCTTGCAGGGACAACGAGAGACCCAGTACTTC. It encodes CASSLQGQRETQYF.

V gene TRBV18 combines with J gene TRBJ2-3, with D possibly matching TRBD1 (5 bases). The CDR3 is 15 residues long. Per germline, CDR1 KGHSH and CDR2 LQKENI. With 3 bases removed from V and 0 bases from J, the gap between germline ends came to 10 bases. CDR3 DNA: TGTGCCAGCTCACCGAGCAGGGCCAGCACAGATACGCAGTATTTT. Protein product: CASSPSRASTDTQYF.

The J gene is TRBJ2-3, the V gene TRBV5-1; D may be TRBD2 (5 bases). Trimming left V 0 bases short and J 0 bases short, with 8 bases between. CDR3 length: 15 residues. Germline CDR1 SGHRS, CDR2 YFSETQ. CDR3 loop: CASSLGGSSTDTQYF. CDR3 DNA: TGCGCCAGCAGCTTGGGAGGGTCTAGCACAGATACGCAGTATTTT. Full variable domain (outside the CDR3, taken from reference TRBV5-1 and TRBJ2-3): KAGVTQTPRYLIKTRGQQVTLSCSPISGHRSVSWYQQTPGQGLQFLFEYFSETQRNKGNFPGRFSGRQFSNSRSEMNVSTLELGDSALYLCASSLGGSSTDTQYFGPGTRLTVL.

This clone was found once. This chain joins TRBV10-1 and TRBJ2-3; D remains unclear. The CDR3 contains 14 residues. The V and J ends lost 3 bases and 2 bases respectively, with 9 bases between them. CDR1 and CDR2 from the germline V gene are WNHNN and SYGVQD (reference sequence). This CDR3 is CASSDGEDTDTQYF. CDR3 in DNA: TGCGCCAGCAGTGACGGTGAAGACACAGATACGCAGTATTTT.

The chain carries TRBV6-4 and TRBJ2-1; the match to TRBD2 covers 10 bases. CDR1 is MRHNA and CDR2 is SNTAGT in the germline V gene. V shed 7 bases, J shed 5 bases, and the junction held 8 bases outside the gene matches. CDR3 length: 15 amino acids. The CDR3 DNA reads TGTGCCAGCAAGAGGGATAGCGGGAGGAACAATGAGCAGTTCTTC. This gives the protein CASKRDSGRNNEQFF.

V is TRBV5-1 and J is TRBJ2-5; 7 bases fit TRBD1. The CDR3 is 15 residues long. Losses at the gene ends were 6 bases for V and 5 bases for J; bases not matched to a gene: 13. Germline V gene sequence: CDR1 SGHRS, CDR2 YFSETQ. CDR3 in DNA: TGCGCCAGCAAGGGGGCCCCGGGAATGACGGAGACCCAGTACTTC. Encoded protein: CASKGAPGMTETQYF. The entire variable domain, with the rest obtained from reference TRBV5-1 and TRBJ2-5, is as follows: KAGVTQTPRYLIKTRGQQVTLSCSPISGHRSVSWYQQTPGQGLQFLFEYFSETQRNKGNFPGRFSGRQFSNSRSEMNVSTLELGDSALYLCASKGAPGMTETQYFGPGTRLLVL.

This chain connects TRBV30 to TRBJ1-5, with D possibly being TRBD1 (6 bases). The CDR3 sequence is 14 residues long. V lost 2 bases and J lost 1, with 9 bases in between. Germline assignment: CDR1 GTSNPN and CDR2 SVGIG (reference sequence). The CDR3 DNA reads TGTGCCTGGAGTTCAGGGGTCAGCAATCAGCCCCAGCATTTT. It is translated as CAWSSGVSNQPQHF.

Only a few counts were recorded for this clone. This chain joins TRBV28 and TRBJ2-2; D call uncertain. Germline V gene lookup returns CDR1 MDHEN and CDR2 SYDVKM. The length of the CDR3 is 12 residues. V was shortened by 3 bases and J by 7 bases, with 6 bases between the two germline ends. CDR3 loop: CASSFLYGELFF. Written as DNA, the CDR3 is TGTGCCAGCAGTTTTCTGTACGGGGAGCTGTTTTTT. Together with reference TRBV28 and TRBJ2-2, the CDR3 gives the full variable domain: DVKVTQSSRYLVKRTGEKVFLECVQDMDHENMFWYRQDPGLGLRLIYFSYDVKMKEKGDIPEGYSVSREKKERFSLILESASTNQTSMYLCASSFLYGELFFGEGSRLTVL.

V usage is TRBV14 and J usage is TRBJ2-3, with a tentative D call TRBD2 (5 bases). V lost 4 bases, J lost 0 bases, and 11 bases lay in between. This CDR3 region has 15 residues. The germline gives CDR1 SGHDN, CDR2 FVKESK. CDR3 DNA: TGTGCCAGCAGCCGGGAGCGGAGAAGCACAGATACGCAGTATTTT. Encoded protein: CASSRERRSTDTQYF. The full variable domain, completed using reference TRBV14 and TRBJ2-3, is EAGVTQFPSHSVIEKGQTVTLRCDPISGHDNLYWYRRVMGKEIKFLLHFVKESKQDESGMPNNRFLAERTGGTYSTLKVQPAELEDSGVYFCASSRERRSTDTQYFGPGTRLTVL.

The chain couples TRBV28 to TRBJ2-5; 9 positions agree with TRBD2. This CDR3 region has 16 residues. The V gene's germline CDR1 is MDHEN and CDR2 SYDVKM. Trimming took 0 bases from V and 4 from J; bases not matched to a gene: 6. The CDR3 DNA reads TGTGCCAGCAGTTTATGGGCGGGAGGGATCTCAGAGACCCAGTACTTC. Protein: CASSLWAGGISETQYF.